The 5 T cell receptor beta chains below were found in one sample sequenced in a study of Graves' ophthalmopathy and Graves' hyperthyroidism. The study amplified TCR beta CDR3 regions using RNA transcripts. RT-PCR was first run with HTBI primers, then multiplex PCR in a second round. TCRdb called the multiplex PCR reads again in MiXCR, with one record for every CDR3 protein. The data contain around 43,000 distinct CDR3 sequences, around 52% of them singletons. What was sequenced was peripheral blood. Receptor source: an adult man with Graves' ophthalmopathy.

In its sample, this clonotype was seen many times. Given the absence of the conserved phenylalanine or tryptophan at the CDR3 end, a read error is likely. The chain has TRBV19 and TRBJ2-5, with 10 bases matching TRBD2. There are 15 residues in the CDR3. The J segment lost 4 bases and the V segment lost 8 bases, leaving 10 bases of the junction unmatched. Germline CDR1 reads LNHDA; CDR2 reads SQIVND (reference sequence). The CDR3 DNA is TGTGCCAGTTCGGACCAGACTAGCGGGCTAGAGACCCAGTACTCC. Translation: CASSDQTSGLETQYS.

The V and J genes are TRBV2 and TRBJ2-7, with 14 bases matching TRBD2. CDR3 length equals 15 residues. Germline-derived CDR1 and CDR2 are SNHLY and FYNNEI. The junction had 10 bases not matched to a gene; V was cut back by 6 bases and J by 9 bases. DNA of the CDR3: TGTGCCAGCAGAGCGACTAGCGGGGGGGCGGGGGTGCAGTACTTC. It translates to CASRATSGGAGVQYF.

The chain uses TRBV7-2 and TRBJ2-3; possible D gene TRBD2, 6 bases. Germline V gene sequence: CDR1 SGHTA, CDR2 FQGNSA. The germline V and J ends were trimmed by 4 bases and 10 bases, with 15 bases remaining between them. The CDR3 is made up of 13 amino acids. CDR3 sequence: CASSSRDSHAQYF. CDR3 DNA: TGTGCCAGCAGCTCCCGGGACTCCCATGCGCAGTATTTT.

This clonotype was seen at least ten times. J is TRBJ2-3 and V is TRBV9, with D possibly TRBD1 on 5 matching bases. V was shortened by 3 bases and J by 0 bases, with 11 bases between the two germline ends. This CDR3 comprises 15 residues. Per germline, CDR1 SGDLS and CDR2 YYNGEE. The CDR3: CASSATETSTDTQYF. The CDR3, as DNA: TGTGCCAGCAGCGCGACAGAGACTAGCACAGATACGCAGTATTTT.

This clonotype was seen many times. The V call is TRBV20-1, the J call TRBJ2-4; 14 positions agree with TRBD2. The ends lost 0 bases at V and 7 bases at J; junction bases unmatched: 14. Germline CDR1 DFQATT, CDR2 SNEGSKA (reference sequence). The CDR3 totals 19 residues. CDR3 DNA: TGCAGTGCTAGAGATCGACAAAATCCGGGACTAGCGGGAGTCAACATTCAGTACTTC. Its protein product is CSARDRQNPGLAGVNIQYF.